These T cell receptor beta chains were read from a single sample in a study of blood T cell repertoires in COVID-19. Produced via immunoSEQ multiplex PCR; TCRdb's table is partial and in-frame only. The table includes roughly 160,000 clones, 80% to 90% detected once. Source material: peripheral blood. All receptors derive from a woman aged 45-65 years with COVID-19, enrolled during active disease. Each CDR3 is given with its conserved first and last residue. D genes are given only for firm matches. Size values are once, few and many counts, or a class for expanded clones, and some rows have none.

J: TRBJ2-2
length: 15
V: TRBV5-4
size: few
D: TRBD1
DNA: TGTGCCAGCAGCCCTAGACAGGGGGCGGTCGGGGAGCTGTTTTTT
CDR3: CASSPRQGAVGELFF

J: TRBJ1-1
length: 12
V: TRBV5-6
size: NA
D: NA
DNA: TGTGCCAGCAGCTTGGGAGGGCCTGAAGCTTTCTTT
CDR3: CASSLGGPEAFF

J: TRBJ2-1
length: 15
V: TRBV7-2
size: NA
D: TRBD2
DNA: TGTGCCAGCAGCCCGACTAGCGGGGGGTCCTCTGAGCAGTTCTTC
CDR3: CASSPTSGGSSEQFF

J: TRBJ2-5
length: 13
V: TRBV30
size: NA
D: NA
DNA: TGTGCCTGGGAACCGCCGGGCCAAGAGACCCAGTACTTC
CDR3: CAWEPPGQETQYF

J: TRBJ2-3
length: 17
V: TRBV27
size: NA
D: TRBD2
DNA: TGTGCCAGCAGTTTATTCGCTAGCGGGGGGGCCACAGATACGCAGTATTTT
CDR3: CASSLFASGGATDTQYF

J: TRBJ1-3
length: 14
V: TRBV9
size: once
D: NA
DNA: TGTGCCAGCAGCCCACCGGGGGATGGAAACACCATATATTTT
CDR3: CASSPPGDGNTIYF

J: TRBJ1-3
length: 15
V: TRBV19
size: NA
D: NA
DNA: TGTGCCAGTGGAAGGGGACTTAGCTCTGGAAACACCATATATTTT
CDR3: CASGRGLSSGNTIYF

J: TRBJ2-5
length: 14
V: TRBV5-1
size: NA
D: TRBD2
DNA: TGCGCCAGCAGCTTCTCGACGGGGGGAGAGTCCCAGTACTTC
CDR3: CASSFSTGGESQYF

J: TRBJ1-1
length: 15
V: TRBV6-1
size: NA
D: TRBD1
DNA: TGTGCCAGCAGTGAAGCTACAGGGGGCAGGACTGAAGCTTTCTTT
CDR3: CASSEATGGRTEAFF

J: TRBJ1-1
length: 15
V: TRBV18
size: NA
D: NA
DNA: TGTGCCAGCTCACCAATTGGGGCAGGGAACACTGAAGCTTTCTTT
CDR3: CASSPIGAGNTEAFF

J: TRBJ2-1
length: 14
V: TRBV25-1
size: NA
D: TRBD1
DNA: TGTGCCAGCAGTGGGGACAGGGGGTACAATGAGCAGTTCTTC
CDR3: CASSGDRGYNEQFF

J: TRBJ1-2
length: 15
V: TRBV28
size: few
D: NA
DNA: TGTGCCAGCAGTTTACAACAGACTACCAGCTATGGCTACACCTTC
CDR3: CASSLQQTTSYGYTF

J: TRBJ2-5
length: 14
V: TRBV6-2/TRBV6-3
size: few
D: NA
DNA: TGTGCCAGCAGTTTGGACTGGATCCAAGAGACCCAGTACTTC
CDR3: CASSLDWIQETQYF

J: TRBJ2-7
length: 11
V: TRBV6-5
size: few
D: NA
DNA: TGTGCCAGCAGTTCCCAGGGAGGGCAGTACTTC
CDR3: CASSSQGGQYF

J: TRBJ2-7
length: 14
V: TRBV4-3
size: NA
D: TRBD1
DNA: TGCGCCAGCAGCCAGGACAGGGGGGCCTACGAGCAGTACTTC
CDR3: CASSQDRGAYEQYF

J: TRBJ1-6
length: 15
V: TRBV7-2
size: once
D: TRBD1
DNA: TGTGCCAGCAGCTCACAGACAGGGTATAATTCACCCCTCCACTTT
CDR3: CASSSQTGYNSPLHF

J: TRBJ1-5
length: 13
V: TRBV19
size: NA
D: TRBD1
DNA: TGTGCCGTAGGGGGCATGGGGAATCAGCCCCAGCATTTT
CDR3: CAVGGMGNQPQHF

J: TRBJ2-4
length: 15
V: TRBV30
size: NA
D: NA
DNA: TGTGCCTGGAGTAAGGGGATATTAGCCAAAAACATTCAGTACTTC
CDR3: CAWSKGILAKNIQYF

J: TRBJ1-2
length: 13
V: TRBV6-5
size: once
D: NA
DNA: TGTGCCAGCAGTTACGACAGTCACTATGGCTACACCTTC
CDR3: CASSYDSHYGYTF

J: TRBJ1-5
length: 15
V: TRBV19
size: NA
D: TRBD1
DNA: TGTGCCAGTACCCTGACAGGGGTGGACAATCAGCCCCAGCATTTT
CDR3: CASTLTGVDNQPQHF

J: TRBJ1-4
length: 13
V: TRBV9
size: NA
D: NA
DNA: TGTGCCAGCAGCGTAGGACAGGAGGAAAAACTGTTTTTT
CDR3: CASSVGQEEKLFF

J: TRBJ1-2
length: 11
V: TRBV5-6
size: NA
D: NA
DNA: TGTGCCAGCAGCTCCAGTTATGGCTACACCTTC
CDR3: CASSSSYGYTF

J: TRBJ1-6
length: 15
V: TRBV7-6
size: NA
D: NA
DNA: TGTGCCAGCAGCTTAGTTCTCAGGGGAAATTCACCCCTCCACTTT
CDR3: CASSLVLRGNSPLHF

J: TRBJ1-5
length: 18
V: TRBV19
size: NA
D: NA
DNA: TGTGCCAGTAGCCTATCGACAGGTGGGACATATAGCAATCAGCCCCAGCATTTT
CDR3: CASSLSTGGTYSNQPQHF

J: TRBJ1-1
length: 14
V: TRBV6-6
size: few
D: NA
DNA: TGTGCCAGCAGTTATGCGGAGCCGAACACTGAAGCTTTCTTT
CDR3: CASSYAEPNTEAFF

J: TRBJ2-7
length: 12
V: TRBV30
size: NA
D: NA
DNA: TGTGCCTGGAGCGGGGGAATGGGAGAGCAGTACTTC
CDR3: CAWSGGMGEQYF

J: TRBJ2-1
length: 12
V: TRBV2
size: NA
D: NA
DNA: TGTGCCAGCAGTAACGCAGCGGGTCGTCAGTTCTTC
CDR3: CASSNAAGRQFF

J: TRBJ2-7
length: 13
V: TRBV18
size: NA
D: NA
DNA: TGTGCCAGCTCACCCAACCACGACGGGGAGCAGTACTTC
CDR3: CASSPNHDGEQYF

J: TRBJ1-2
length: 16
V: TRBV6-2/TRBV6-3
size: once
D: NA
DNA: TGTGCCAGCAGTCCGCCCTCCGCCGGGACACTCTATGGCTACACCTTC
CDR3: CASSPPSAGTLYGYTF

J: TRBJ2-2
length: 13
V: TRBV2
size: NA
D: NA
DNA: TGTGCCAGCACCCCAGGGTACACCGGGGAGCTGTTTTTT
CDR3: CASTPGYTGELFF

J: TRBJ1-2
length: 17
V: TRBV6-2/TRBV6-3
size: NA
D: TRBD1
DNA: TGTGCCAGCAGTTACTCGGACAGGACCAATCTCCCATATGGCTACACCTTC
CDR3: CASSYSDRTNLPYGYTF

J: TRBJ1-4
length: 14
V: TRBV5-4
size: NA
D: NA
DNA: TGTGCCAGCAGGACCGATTGGGGAGATGAAAAACTGTTTTTT
CDR3: CASRTDWGDEKLFF

J: TRBJ2-7
length: 16
V: TRBV27
size: NA
D: TRBD2
DNA: TGTGCCAGCAGTCTATCATCCAGCGGGAGCTCCTACGAGCAGTACTTC
CDR3: CASSLSSSGSSYEQYF

J: TRBJ1-4
length: 13
V: TRBV6-1
size: NA
D: NA
DNA: TGTGCCAGCAGTGAAATCAAGGGGGAAAAACTGTTTTTT
CDR3: CASSEIKGEKLFF

J: TRBJ1-6
length: 16
V: TRBV9
size: NA
D: TRBD1
DNA: TGTGCCAGCAGCGACGCCGGGACAGGGTGGAATTCACCCCTCCACTTT
CDR3: CASSDAGTGWNSPLHF

J: TRBJ2-1
length: 15
V: TRBV5-1
size: NA
D: TRBD2
DNA: TGCGCCAGCATCCGGACTAGCGGGGGGTACAATGAGCAGTTCTTC
CDR3: CASIRTSGGYNEQFF

J: TRBJ1-1
length: 13
V: TRBV18
size: NA
D: TRBD1
DNA: TGTGCCAGCTCACCACCGTCAGACAGGGCGGCTTTCTTT
CDR3: CASSPPSDRAAFF

J: TRBJ2-7
length: 19
V: TRBV21-1
size: NA
D: NA
DNA: TGTGCCAGCAGCAACCTAACCCACAACCGGGACAGGGGACCCTACGAGCAGTACTTC
CDR3: CASSNLTHNRDRGPYEQYF

J: TRBJ1-1
length: 12
V: TRBV19
size: NA
D: NA
DNA: TGTGCCAGTAGACCGGGGAACACTGAAGCTTTCTTT
CDR3: CASRPGNTEAFF

J: TRBJ1-2
length: 15
V: TRBV12-5
size: NA
D: TRBD1
DNA: TGTGCTAGTGGTTTGGTACCGGACAGGAACTATGGCTACACCTTC
CDR3: CASGLVPDRNYGYTF

J: TRBJ2-3
length: 14
V: TRBV11-2
size: NA
D: NA
DNA: TGTGCCAGCAGCCAGGGTCGAAACACAGATACGCAGTATTTT
CDR3: CASSQGRNTDTQYF

J: TRBJ1-4
length: 15
V: TRBV5-5
size: once
D: TRBD1
DNA: TGTGCCAGCAGCTTTTGGGGGACAGGACGGGAAAAACTGTTTTTT
CDR3: CASSFWGTGREKLFF

J: TRBJ1-2
length: 13
V: TRBV30
size: NA
D: NA
DNA: TGTGCCTGGAGTCAAGACAGACTTTATGGCTACACCTTC
CDR3: CAWSQDRLYGYTF

J: TRBJ1-5
length: 16
V: TRBV6-1
size: NA
D: TRBD1
DNA: TGTGCCAGCAGTGAAAACATACAGGGGGCTTACCAGCCCCAGCATTTT
CDR3: CASSENIQGAYQPQHF

J: TRBJ1-2
length: 15
V: TRBV6-2/TRBV6-3
size: once
D: TRBD1
DNA: TGTGCCAGCAGTTACGTTCAGGGGGCTAGCTATGGCTACACCTTC
CDR3: CASSYVQGASYGYTF

J: TRBJ2-1
length: 14
V: TRBV4-1
size: NA
D: TRBD2
DNA: TGCGCCAGCAGCCTCAGCGGGGGGGCCAATGAGCAGTTCTTC
CDR3: CASSLSGGANEQFF

J: TRBJ2-7
length: 14
V: TRBV27
size: NA
D: TRBD2
DNA: TGTGCCAGCAGTTCGACTAGCGCGACCTACGAGCAGTACTTC
CDR3: CASSSTSATYEQYF

J: TRBJ2-2
length: 13
V: TRBV29-1
size: NA
D: TRBD1
DNA: TGCAGCGTTGAGTCTACAGGGGCCGGGGAGCTGTTTTTT
CDR3: CSVESTGAGELFF

J: TRBJ1-6
length: 15
V: TRBV4-1
size: few
D: NA
DNA: TGCGCCAGCAGCCAAGATGGAATGGACAGTCGAAACCTCCACTTT
CDR3: CASSQDGMDSRNLHF

J: TRBJ1-2
length: 16
V: TRBV11-2
size: once
D: TRBD1
DNA: TGTGCCAGCAGCCCGATACAGGGGAAGGCTAACTATGGCTACACCTTC
CDR3: CASSPIQGKANYGYTF

J: TRBJ2-7
length: 14
V: TRBV7-9
size: NA
D: NA
DNA: TGTGCCAGCAGCTTAGGTCCACTATCCTACGAGCAGTACTTC
CDR3: CASSLGPLSYEQYF

J: TRBJ1-1
length: 12
V: TRBV29-1
size: NA
D: NA
DNA: TGCAGCGTTCGCGGTCTGAGCACTGAAGCTTTCTTT
CDR3: CSVRGLSTEAFF

J: TRBJ1-3
length: 14
V: TRBV6-5
size: NA
D: NA
DNA: TGTGCCAGCAGTCGTCAGGGCTCTGGAAACACCATATATTTT
CDR3: CASSRQGSGNTIYF

J: TRBJ2-1
length: 14
V: TRBV10-2
size: NA
D: TRBD2
DNA: TGCGCCAGCAGGGTAGCGGGGGGAAACAATGAGCAGTTCTTC
CDR3: CASRVAGGNNEQFF